The clone carrying this T cell receptor (beta chain) was picked up a small number of times. The sample is drawn from a study of shared clonotypes between healthy human individuals. Libraries were prepared by immunoSEQ multiplex PCR; TCRdb keeps only in-frame clonotypes and omits some of them. This sample has about 460,000 clones, with approximately 71% found just once. The TCR was taken from a middle-aged woman in good health. Some clones in this sample may be carry-over from other donors' samples. Specimen: PBMCs.

CDR3: CASSTQGAYFTEAFF. Here the CDR3 DNA reads TGTGCCAGCAGTACCCAGGGGGCTTACTTCACTGAAGCTTTCTTT. This sequence joins TRBV28 and TRBJ1-1; 8 positions match TRBD1. This CDR3 contains 15 residues. The J segment lost 4 bases and the V segment lost 5 bases, leaving 9 bases of the junction unmatched. Germline values: CDR1 MDHEN, CDR2 SYDVKM.